The sequence of this TCR beta chain was determined in a study of immune cell composition in non-small cell lung cancer. Produced via immunoSEQ multiplex PCR; TCRdb's table is partial and in-frame only. The data contain 9,000 to 10,000 clones, roughly two thirds of them singletons. Study-level results: Lung adenocarcinomas had lower top 10 clone scores and clonality than squamous tumours.

Template was genomic DNA from frozen, unsorted single-cell suspensions. Trimming shortened V by 6 bases and J by 6 bases, and 12 bases separated the two germline ends. The CDR3 has 12 amino acids. The germline CDR1 and CDR2 sequences are LGHNT and FRNRAP. Turning to this clone: Its cognate antigen is unknown.

This chain uses TRBV12-5 with TRBJ2-7; weak D call: TRBD1 (5 bases). The receptor's source is a human donor with non-small cell lung cancer. The sequencing sample was made of lung tumor tissue. In DNA form, the CDR3 reads TGTGCTAGTGGATTTGATAGGGGCGAGCAGTACTTC. Amino acid sequence: CASGFDRGEQYF.